These T cell receptor beta chains were read from a single sample in a study of CD8+ T cells in alopecia areata. TCRdb's table, derived via immunoSEQ multiplex PCR, lists solely in-frame clones and lacks some. The profile shows roughly 220,000 clones, around two fifths of them singletons. The sample here was CD4+ T cells sorted from blood, taken at approximately week 30, from a patient treated with tofacitinib. The receptors stem from a human donor with alopecia areata. Both conserved end residues are part of each CDR3. Fields, in order: clone size, D gene, V gene, J gene, CDR3 protein, CDR3 DNA. D genes are given only for firm matches. Clone size is stated in some rows and not others, as once, few, many or a class when expanded.

clone size: once; D gene: NA; V gene: TRBV2; J gene: TRBJ1-5; CDR3 protein: CASSVQGLGNQPQHF; CDR3 DNA: TGTGCCAGCAGTGTGCAGGGATTGGGCAATCAGCCCCAGCATTTT
clone size: NA; D gene: TRBD1; V gene: TRBV6-5; J gene: TRBJ1-1; CDR3 protein: CASSPTGGAEAFF; CDR3 DNA: TGTGCCAGCAGTCCCACAGGGGGCGCTGAAGCTTTCTTT
clone size: few; D gene: NA; V gene: TRBV29-1; J gene: TRBJ1-2; CDR3 protein: CDRKTIYGYTF; CDR3 DNA: TGCGACCGAAAGACTATCTATGGCTACACCTTC
clone size: few; D gene: NA; V gene: TRBV29-1; J gene: TRBJ2-1; CDR3 protein: CSVGGRVRNEQFF; CDR3 DNA: TGCAGCGTTGGTGGTAGGGTTAGGAATGAGCAGTTCTTC
clone size: NA; D gene: TRBD2; V gene: TRBV29-1; J gene: TRBJ2-7; CDR3 protein: CSVDSGLGPYEQYF; CDR3 DNA: TGCAGCGTTGATTCTGGACTAGGTCCCTACGAGCAGTACTTC
clone size: NA; D gene: NA; V gene: TRBV5-1; J gene: TRBJ2-1; CDR3 protein: CASSSTTAGNNEQFF; CDR3 DNA: TGCGCCAGCAGCTCTACAACAGCCGGGAACAATGAGCAGTTCTTC
clone size: NA; D gene: TRBD2; V gene: TRBV28; J gene: TRBJ2-1; CDR3 protein: CASSLFTSGGVDEQFF; CDR3 DNA: TGTGCCAGCAGTTTATTTACTAGCGGGGGGGTGGATGAGCAGTTCTTC
clone size: NA; D gene: NA; V gene: TRBV27; J gene: TRBJ2-7; CDR3 protein: CATQDSYEQYF; CDR3 DNA: TGTGCCACCCAGGACTCCTACGAGCAGTACTTC
clone size: few; D gene: NA; V gene: TRBV6-6; J gene: TRBJ1-1; CDR3 protein: CASTSDPKNTEAFF; CDR3 DNA: TGTGCCAGCACCTCGGACCCAAAGAACACTGAAGCTTTCTTT
clone size: NA; D gene: TRBD2; V gene: TRBV9; J gene: TRBJ2-1; CDR3 protein: CASSPSPGSGRAEEQFF; CDR3 DNA: TGTGCCAGCAGCCCGAGCCCGGGGAGCGGGAGGGCGGAGGAGCAGTTCTTC
clone size: NA; D gene: TRBD1; V gene: TRBV19; J gene: TRBJ1-5; CDR3 protein: CASSMATGDQPQHF; CDR3 DNA: TGTGCCAGTAGTATGGCGACAGGGGATCAGCCCCAGCATTTT
clone size: few; D gene: TRBD2; V gene: TRBV27; J gene: TRBJ2-3; CDR3 protein: CASSLRLAATTDTQYF; CDR3 DNA: TGTGCCAGCAGCCTCAGACTAGCGGCGACCACAGATACGCAGTATTTT
clone size: NA; D gene: NA; V gene: TRBV29-1; J gene: TRBJ2-1; CDR3 protein: CSVEAHRDTKGYNEQFF; CDR3 DNA: TGCAGCGTTGAAGCTCACCGGGATACCAAGGGCTACAATGAGCAGTTCTTC
clone size: NA; D gene: NA; V gene: TRBV6-5; J gene: TRBJ2-7; CDR3 protein: CASSRDRSSYEQYF; CDR3 DNA: TGTGCCAGCAGTAGAGACAGGAGCTCCTACGAGCAGTACTTC
clone size: NA; D gene: NA; V gene: TRBV30; J gene: TRBJ1-1; CDR3 protein: CAWKENTEAFF; CDR3 DNA: TGTGCCTGGAAGGAGAACACTGAAGCTTTCTTT
clone size: few; D gene: TRBD1; V gene: TRBV28; J gene: TRBJ2-7; CDR3 protein: CASSLTGGSYEQYF; CDR3 DNA: TGTGCCAGCAGTTTAACAGGGGGCTCCTACGAGCAGTACTTC
clone size: NA; D gene: TRBD1; V gene: TRBV29-1; J gene: TRBJ2-7; CDR3 protein: CSVKDRPAYEQYF; CDR3 DNA: TGCAGCGTTAAGGACAGGCCAGCCTACGAGCAGTACTTC
clone size: NA; D gene: TRBD1; V gene: TRBV6-6; J gene: TRBJ2-1; CDR3 protein: CASSYLGQGANNEQFF; CDR3 DNA: TGTGCCAGCAGTTACCTGGGACAGGGGGCAAACAATGAGCAGTTCTTC
clone size: NA; D gene: TRBD1; V gene: TRBV11-2; J gene: TRBJ1-2; CDR3 protein: CASSLGQSYGYTF; CDR3 DNA: TGTGCCAGCAGCTTGGGACAGTCCTATGGCTACACCTTC
clone size: NA; D gene: TRBD2; V gene: TRBV2; J gene: TRBJ2-7; CDR3 protein: CASSATSGGSYEQYF; CDR3 DNA: TGTGCCAGCAGTGCGACTAGCGGGGGTTCCTACGAGCAGTACTTC
clone size: NA; D gene: NA; V gene: TRBV29-1; J gene: TRBJ1-4; CDR3 protein: CSVVKRVGNEKLFF; CDR3 DNA: TGCAGCGTGGTAAAAAGGGTTGGTAATGAAAAACTGTTTTTT
clone size: NA; D gene: NA; V gene: TRBV5-1; J gene: TRBJ1-1; CDR3 protein: CASSQGGVPEAFF; CDR3 DNA: TGCGCCAGCAGCCAGGGCGGGGTCCCTGAAGCTTTCTTT
clone size: few; D gene: NA; V gene: TRBV11-2; J gene: TRBJ2-2; CDR3 protein: CASWDTGELFF; CDR3 DNA: TGTGCCAGCTGGGACACCGGGGAGCTGTTTTTT
clone size: NA; D gene: NA; V gene: TRBV2; J gene: TRBJ2-4; CDR3 protein: CASSEGTAKNIQYF; CDR3 DNA: TGTGCCAGCAGTGAGGGGACAGCCAAAAACATTCAGTACTTC
clone size: NA; D gene: NA; V gene: TRBV5-4; J gene: TRBJ2-3; CDR3 protein: CASSLVLGRTDTQYF; CDR3 DNA: TGTGCCAGCAGCTTGGTCCTGGGTCGCACAGATACGCAGTATTTT
clone size: few; D gene: NA; V gene: TRBV29-1; J gene: TRBJ1-1; CDR3 protein: CSVDRLNTEAFF; CDR3 DNA: TGCAGCGTCGACAGGCTGAACACTGAAGCTTTCTTT
clone size: few; D gene: NA; V gene: TRBV4-1; J gene: TRBJ2-7; CDR3 protein: CASSQAETDFYEQYF; CDR3 DNA: TGCGCCAGCAGCCAAGCCGAAACGGACTTCTACGAGCAGTACTTC
clone size: few; D gene: NA; V gene: TRBV5-8; J gene: TRBJ2-1; CDR3 protein: CASSLGQSYNEQFF; CDR3 DNA: TGTGCCAGCAGCTTGGGACAGAGCTACAATGAGCAGTTCTTC
clone size: NA; D gene: NA; V gene: TRBV7-9; J gene: TRBJ1-2; CDR3 protein: CASSPGPGSGYTF; CDR3 DNA: TGTGCCAGCAGCCCCGGACCGGGGAGCGGCTACACCTTC
clone size: NA; D gene: TRBD2; V gene: TRBV9; J gene: TRBJ2-5; CDR3 protein: CASSSRLAGTAQYF; CDR3 DNA: TGTGCCAGCAGCTCTAGACTAGCGGGAACGGCCCAGTACTTC
clone size: NA; D gene: NA; V gene: TRBV2; J gene: TRBJ2-4; CDR3 protein: CASSVGGVAKNIQYF; CDR3 DNA: TGTGCCAGCAGTGTGGGGGGAGTCGCCAAAAACATTCAGTACTTC
clone size: NA; D gene: NA; V gene: TRBV4-2; J gene: TRBJ1-1; CDR3 protein: CASSQGRGDTEAFF; CDR3 DNA: TGTGCCAGCAGCCAAGGTAGGGGGGACACTGAAGCTTTCTTT
clone size: NA; D gene: TRBD1; V gene: TRBV25-1; J gene: TRBJ1-1; CDR3 protein: CASSEFRQGRTEAFF; CDR3 DNA: TGTGCCAGCAGTGAATTCCGACAGGGTAGGACTGAAGCTTTCTTT
clone size: few; D gene: NA; V gene: TRBV7-8; J gene: TRBJ2-1; CDR3 protein: CASSLERVPNNEQFF; CDR3 DNA: TGTGCCAGCAGCTTAGAACGGGTACCTAACAATGAGCAGTTCTTC
clone size: NA; D gene: TRBD1; V gene: TRBV6-5; J gene: TRBJ2-3; CDR3 protein: CASSYLGQGTDTQYF; CDR3 DNA: TGTGCCAGCAGTTACTTAGGACAGGGGACAGATACGCAGTATTTT
clone size: NA; D gene: NA; V gene: TRBV7-2; J gene: TRBJ2-3; CDR3 protein: CASSLRDGSTDTQYF; CDR3 DNA: TGTGCCAGCAGCCTAAGGGACGGTAGCACAGATACGCAGTATTTT
clone size: NA; D gene: NA; V gene: TRBV30; J gene: TRBJ1-1; CDR3 protein: CAWRTGGAGTSEAFF; CDR3 DNA: TGTGCCTGGAGAACCGGGGGAGCCGGGACCTCTGAAGCTTTCTTT
clone size: NA; D gene: NA; V gene: TRBV29-1; J gene: TRBJ2-3; CDR3 protein: CSVEDRGRGTDTQYF; CDR3 DNA: TGCAGCGTTGAAGATCGAGGGAGGGGGACAGATACGCAGTATTTT
clone size: NA; D gene: TRBD2; V gene: TRBV2; J gene: TRBJ2-3; CDR3 protein: CASNLSGTRDTQYF; CDR3 DNA: TGTGCCAGCAATCTTAGCGGGACGCGAGATACGCAGTATTTT
clone size: NA; D gene: NA; V gene: TRBV6-7; J gene: TRBJ2-1; CDR3 protein: CASRDSSEFF; CDR3 DNA: TGTGCCAGCAGGGACAGTTCCGAGTTCTTC
clone size: many; D gene: TRBD1; V gene: TRBV19; J gene: TRBJ2-3; CDR3 protein: CASSRDRTTDTQYF; CDR3 DNA: TGTGCCAGTAGTCGGGACAGGACCACAGATACGCAGTATTTT
clone size: few; D gene: NA; V gene: TRBV7-8; J gene: TRBJ1-1; CDR3 protein: CASSRTVDTEAFF; CDR3 DNA: TGTGCCAGCAGCCGGACAGTAGACACTGAAGCTTTCTTT
clone size: NA; D gene: TRBD1; V gene: TRBV6-5; J gene: TRBJ2-7; CDR3 protein: CASSKPGQGFYEQYF; CDR3 DNA: TGTGCCAGCAGCAAACCGGGACAGGGATTCTACGAGCAGTACTTC
clone size: NA; D gene: NA; V gene: TRBV9; J gene: TRBJ1-1; CDR3 protein: CASSVTDRSEAFF; CDR3 DNA: TGTGCCAGCAGCGTGACCGACAGGTCTGAAGCTTTCTTT
clone size: few; D gene: NA; V gene: TRBV30; J gene: TRBJ1-2; CDR3 protein: CAWSGGAYGYTF; CDR3 DNA: TGTGCCTGGAGTGGAGGGGCCTATGGCTACACCTTC
clone size: NA; D gene: NA; V gene: TRBV7-9; J gene: TRBJ1-1; CDR3 protein: CASSLRTPAETEAFF; CDR3 DNA: TGTGCCAGCAGCCTCAGGACACCGGCGGAAACTGAAGCTTTCTTT
clone size: NA; D gene: TRBD2; V gene: TRBV19; J gene: TRBJ2-1; CDR3 protein: CASNGLAGGQNEQFF; CDR3 DNA: TGTGCCAGTAATGGACTAGCGGGGGGGCAGAATGAGCAGTTCTTC
clone size: few; D gene: TRBD1; V gene: TRBV28; J gene: TRBJ1-2; CDR3 protein: CASSPWTGGAIWVGYTF; CDR3 DNA: TGTGCCAGCAGCCCTTGGACAGGGGGCGCCATATGGGTTGGCTACACCTTC
clone size: few; D gene: NA; V gene: TRBV28; J gene: TRBJ1-5; CDR3 protein: CASLSGRQGIGNQPQHF; CDR3 DNA: TGTGCCAGCCTTTCGGGCCGCCAGGGGATCGGCAATCAGCCCCAGCATTTT
clone size: few; D gene: NA; V gene: TRBV29-1; J gene: TRBJ1-2; CDR3 protein: CSAAVSNYGYTF; CDR3 DNA: TGCAGCGCTGCGGTTAGTAACTATGGCTACACCTTC
clone size: NA; D gene: TRBD1; V gene: TRBV2; J gene: TRBJ1-5; CDR3 protein: CASRIETGNPQPQHF; CDR3 DNA: TGTGCCAGCCGCATCGAGACAGGGAATCCCCAGCCCCAGCATTTT
clone size: NA; D gene: NA; V gene: TRBV2; J gene: TRBJ2-7; CDR3 protein: CASVQGSSYEQYF; CDR3 DNA: TGTGCCAGCGTCCAGGGATCGTCCTACGAGCAGTACTTC
clone size: few; D gene: NA; V gene: TRBV2; J gene: TRBJ2-1; CDR3 protein: CASSPPRSETSAFF; CDR3 DNA: TGTGCCAGCAGTCCCCCCCGTTCGGAGACATCGGCGTTCTTC
clone size: NA; D gene: NA; V gene: TRBV11-1; J gene: TRBJ2-5; CDR3 protein: CASSLGRGAQETQYF; CDR3 DNA: TGTGCCAGCAGCTTAGGCCGGGGGGCCCAAGAGACCCAGTACTTC